Each of the 5 T cell receptor beta chains below was sequenced from the same sample in a study of control samples from healthy donors and cancer patients. Profiling relied on immunoSEQ multiplex PCR, and the TCRdb table lists in-frame clones only, not all of them. The sample carries roughly 130,000 clones, roughly 89% recorded once. The sequenced sample was blood. The receptor set was obtained from a man under 40 in good health.

The chain joins TRBV19 to TRBJ2-1; 12 bases fit TRBD2. The ends lost 4 bases at V and 0 bases at J; junction bases unmatched: 7. The CDR3 length is 18 residues. Germline CDR1 is LNHDA and CDR2 is SQIVND (reference sequence). Here the CDR3 reads CASSTRVTSGSSYNEQFF. The CDR3 coding sequence is TGTGCCAGTAGTACCCGAGTGACTAGCGGGAGCTCCTACAATGAGCAGTTCTTC.

The rearrangement joins TRBV2 to TRBJ1-6; maybe TRBD1 (5 bases). This CDR3 has 16 amino acids. Germline V gene sequence: CDR1 SNHLY, CDR2 FYNNEI. Between the trimmed V and J ends, which lost 7 bases and 9 bases, there was a span of 22 bases. CDR3 coding DNA: TGTGCCAGCACTCAGCTTGGGGGAGCAGTTGGTTCACCCCTCCACTTT. It yields the protein CASTQLGGAVGSPLHF. The full variable domain, its missing parts supplied by reference TRBV2 and TRBJ1-6, is EPEVTQTPSHQVTQMGQEVILRCVPISNHLYFYWYRQILGQKVEFLVSFYNNEISEKSEIFDDQFSVERPDGSNFTLKIRSTKLEDSAMYFCASTQLGGAVGSPLHFGNGTRLTVT.

This clone was observed a few times. The rearrangement joins TRBV19 to TRBJ1-6; 9 positions agree with TRBD1. The V and J ends lost 5 bases and 7 bases, in that order; junction bases with no gene match: 6. CDR3 length equals 15 residues. Per germline, CDR1 LNHDA and CDR2 SQIVND (reference sequence). The CDR3: CASSATGTGNSPLHF. The CDR3 DNA sequence: TGTGCCAGTAGTGCTACCGGGACAGGGAATTCACCCCTCCACTTT.

The chain combines TRBV7-9 with TRBJ1-3; D may be TRBD1 (5 bases). The germline CDR1 and CDR2 sequences are SEHNR and FQNEAQ (reference sequence). The V gene lost 5 bases and the J gene lost 4 bases, with 21 bases spanning the gap. CDR3 length: 17 amino acids. The CDR3 loop reads CASSEGPGFLLGNTIYF. For the CDR3, the DNA is TGTGCCAGCAGCGAAGGACCAGGGTTTTTATTAGGAAACACCATATATTTT.

The genes are TRBV28 and TRBJ2-1, with 10 bases matching TRBD2. This CDR3 is 15 amino acids long. The ends lost 6 bases at V and 8 bases at J; junction bases unmatched: 10. Germline CDR1 and CDR2: MDHEN and SYDVKM. The CDR3 reads CASSYPGLAKDEQFF. For the CDR3, the DNA is TGTGCCAGCAGCTATCCGGGACTAGCGAAGGATGAGCAGTTCTTC.